This T cell receptor (beta chain) was sequenced during a study of blood T cell repertoires in COVID-19. Study as a whole: From the United States, Italy and Spain came samples of acute and convalescent COVID-19.

Measured with immunoSEQ multiplex PCR; TCRdb has only the in-frame clones, and not every one. The data show some 250,000 clones, about 88% seen once. V lost 3 bases, J lost 0 bases, and 12 bases lay in between. The CDR3 runs 14 residues. Germline V gives CDR1 SQVTM, CDR2 ANQGSEA. This TCR was sampled from an older woman with active or convalescent COVID-19. The sample consisted of peripheral blood. This chain links TRBV29-1 with TRBJ2-7; a weak D match, TRBD1 (5 bases). The CDR3 protein is CSVEIRTSSYEQYF. As DNA, the CDR3 is TGCAGCGTTGAGATCCGGACAAGCTCCTACGAGCAGTACTTC.